This T cell receptor beta chain stems from a study of blood T cells in healthy people across ages. A J-beta primer mix and a sample-barcoded 5' primer were used in a second PCR of about 6 to 12 cycles. Each cDNA molecule was tagged by a template-switch adaptor with 12 random nucleotides. TCRdb reanalysed the 5' RACE reads using MiXCR and keeps one entry per CDR3 protein. The data show hundreds of thousands of distinct CDR3 sequences, with roughly 64% seen just once and about 20% held by the top ten. The V gene's germline CDR1 is KGHDR and CDR2 SFDVKD. The CDR3 sequence is 13 residues long. Trimming left V 8 bases short and J 7 bases short, with 14 bases between.

This receptor was obtained from a young man in good health. The gene calls are TRBV24-1 and TRBJ2-1, with D possibly matching TRBD2 (5 bases). The source material was blood. The DNA for the CDR3 is TGTGCCACCACGTCGGGGTATCGGAATGAGCAGTTCTTC. Residues: CATTSGYRNEQFF.